These 24 T cell receptor beta chains came from one sample sequenced in a study of T cell responses to AZD1222 COVID-19 vaccine. Profiling relied on immunoSEQ multiplex PCR, and the TCRdb table lists in-frame clones only, not all of them. Here the sample spans over 100,000 clones, 85% to 95% being singletons. Source: peripheral blood, taken on day 0 of AZD1222 vaccination. These receptors were taken from an adult in good health.

J is TRBJ1-5 and V is TRBV12-5, with 8 positions matching TRBD1. This CDR3 has 13 amino acids. Germline V gene data show CDR1 as LGHNT and CDR2 as FRNRAP. The V segment lost 4 bases and the J segment 4 bases; nucleotides outside the gene matches: 0. The CDR3 here is CASGWTGNQPQHF. CDR3 nucleotides: TGTGCTAGTGGTTGGACAGGGAATCAGCCCCAGCATTTT.

This clone has only one observation. This chain links TRBV18 with TRBJ2-3; D remains ambiguous. CDR1 is KGHSH, CDR2 LQKENI, per germline. The length of the CDR3 is 15 residues. V dropped 5 bases and J dropped 0 bases, with 12 bases sitting between them. The chain's CDR3 is CASSFLSSSTDTQYF. The CDR3 coding sequence is TGTGCCAGCTCATTTTTGAGTTCTAGCACAGATACGCAGTATTTT.

Regarding this clone: The junction differs from germline at one of its ends, possibly a read error. V is TRBV7-7 and J is TRBJ2-1, with a tentative D call TRBD2 (5 bases). The germline CDR1 and CDR2 sequences are SSHAT and FNYEAQ (reference sequence). The CDR3 totals 15 residues. The CDR3 nucleotides are TGTGCTAGCAGCTTAAGGGTGGCGGCGGGCGATGAGCAGTTCTTC. This sequence encodes CASSLRVAAGDEQFF.

The chain carries TRBV27 and TRBJ2-3; unclear D gene. Germline-derived CDR1 and CDR2 are MNHEY and SMNVEV (reference sequence). V lost 6 bases to trimming and J lost 4 bases, with 17 bases between them. This CDR3 comprises 15 residues. The CDR3 here is CASRSKLRRADTQYF. CDR3 nucleotides: TGTGCCAGCAGGTCGAAACTAAGACGGGCAGATACGCAGTATTTT.

This clone has a single count. The V and J genes are TRBV25-1 and TRBJ2-7, with 9 bases matching TRBD2. The J segment lost 5 bases and the V segment lost 2 bases, leaving 7 bases of the junction unmatched. The CDR3 spans 15 residues. Germline V gene data show CDR1 as MGHDK and CDR2 as SYGVNS. CDR3 bases: TGTGCCAGCAGTGAAATTGGAGCGGGAGGCAACGAGCAGTACTTC. Translation gives CASSEIGAGGNEQYF.

The chain links TRBV9 to TRBJ2-5, with 9 bases fitting TRBD1. This CDR3 has 14 residues. Germline CDR1 is SGDLS and CDR2 is YYNGEE. The ends lost 2 bases at V and 5 bases at J; junction bases unmatched: 4. The CDR3 sequence is CASSVTGGWETQYF. The CDR3 DNA sequence: TGTGCCAGCAGCGTTACAGGGGGCTGGGAGACCCAGTACTTC.

The rearrangement joins TRBV6-5 to TRBJ1-5, with 8 bases aligning to TRBD1. The CDR3 runs to 12 residues. Unmatched junction bases numbered 1, after V lost 8 bases and J lost 4 bases. From germline, CDR1 is MNHEY and CDR2 SVGAGI. The CDR3 reads CASRTGNQPQHF. The CDR3 nucleotides read TGTGCCAGCCGGACAGGGAATCAGCCCCAGCATTTT.

The chain carries TRBV7-9 and TRBJ1-1; 7 nucleotides match TRBD1. Germline CDR1 is SEHNR and CDR2 is FQNEAQ (reference sequence). V was pared by 11 bases and J by 6 bases, with 12 bases of the junction left unmatched. This CDR3 comprises 13 residues. CDR3 coding DNA: TGTGCCGGTAGGGACAGCCGAGGTGCTGAAGCTTTCTTT. This sequence encodes CAGRDSRGAEAFF.

The CDR3 here is CASSLGPSGSLGNEQFF. DNA for the CDR3: TGTGCCAGCAGCTTAGGGCCAAGCGGGAGTTTGGGCAATGAGCAGTTCTTC. This chain links TRBV7-2 with TRBJ2-1; 8 positions agree with TRBD2. Germline CDR1 reads SGHTA; CDR2 reads FQGNSA. The CDR3 length is 17 residues. The junction had 11 bases not matched to a gene; V was cut back by 1 base and J by 6 bases.

The chain has TRBV7-2 and TRBJ1-4; D perhaps matches TRBD1 (6 bases). Trimming removed 5 bases at V and 2 bases at J, with 12 bases between. CDR1 SGHTA and CDR2 FQGNSA come from the germline V gene. The CDR3 spans 15 residues. This CDR3 is CASSPGGPTNEKLFF. Written as DNA, the CDR3 is TGTGCCAGCAGCCCCGGGGGGCCTACTAATGAAAAACTGTTTTTT.

The genes are TRBV10-3 and TRBJ2-2; D may be TRBD1 (5 bases). Trimming stripped 4 bases from V and 4 bases from J, with 13 bases between. Germline loops: CDR1 ENHRY, CDR2 SYGVKD. The CDR3 is 15 amino acids. The CDR3 coding sequence is TGTGCCATCAGTGCTCCAGGGTCGGGCACCGGGGAGCTGTTTTTT. Its protein is CAISAPGSGTGELFF.

The rearrangement uses TRBV27 and TRBJ2-7; D assignment may be TRBD1 or TRBD2 (5 bases each). The CDR3 extends over 14 amino acids. Germline loops: CDR1 MNHEY, CDR2 SMNVEV (reference sequence). V lost 3 bases to trimming and J lost 3 bases, with 12 bases between them. For the CDR3, the DNA is TGTGCCAGCAGTTTCCGGGGCCTCGGCTACGAGCAGTACTTC. It codes for CASSFRGLGYEQYF.

In regard to this clone: This same CDR3 is encoded by further DNA sequences in the sample. This chain joins TRBV6-2 or TRBV6-3 and TRBJ1-5; no clear D. The germline V and J ends were trimmed by 0 bases and 4 bases, with 13 bases remaining between them. The CDR3 length is 16 residues. Per germline, CDR1 MNHEY and CDR2 SVGEGT. CDR3 DNA: TGTGCCAGCAGTTACTCTATCGGCAGCAGTAATCAGCCCCAGCATTTT. It specifies CASSYSIGSSNQPQHF.

The chain recombines TRBV28 with TRBJ1-2; D might be TRBD1 (5 bases). Looked up from germline, CDR1 is MDHEN and CDR2 is SYDVKM. Trimming took off 10 bases at V and 11 bases at J, with 20 bases between the two ends. The CDR3 runs to 12 residues. The CDR3 reads CATTPGRLGYTF. The DNA for the CDR3 is TGTGCCACCACACCGGGACGGCTTGGGTACACCTTC.

The genes are TRBV10-3 and TRBJ2-1; 13 bases agree with TRBD2. Trimming removed 5 bases from V and 4 bases from J; junction bases left unmatched: 8. Germline V lookup: CDR1 ENHRY, CDR2 SYGVKD. This CDR3 region has 17 residues. Here the CDR3 reads CAISYTSGRAVYNEQFF. As DNA, the CDR3 is TGTGCCATCAGTTACACTAGCGGGAGGGCCGTTTACAATGAGCAGTTCTTC.

The chain links TRBV6-5 to TRBJ2-3; D is possibly TRBD1 or TRBD2 (5 bases each). The V gene lost 0 bases and the J gene lost 1 base, with 11 bases spanning the gap. This CDR3 is built from 16 residues. Germline V gives CDR1 MNHEY, CDR2 SVGAGI. CDR3 residues: CASSYSGEMGTDTQYF. The CDR3 coding sequence is TGTGCCAGCAGTTACTCGGGGGAAATGGGCACAGATACGCAGTATTTT.

This clone was counted once. CDR3 protein: CASGGTSGLYEQYF. The DNA for the CDR3 is TGTGCCAGCGGAGGGACTAGCGGACTCTACGAGCAGTACTTC. The chain couples TRBV7-8 to TRBJ2-7, with TRBD2 matching 11 bases. V was clipped by 8 bases and J by 3 bases; unmatched bases: 6. Germline lookup yields CDR1 SGHVS and CDR2 FQNEAQ. The CDR3 is 14 residues long. Variable domain in full (rest from reference TRBV7-8 and TRBJ2-7): GAGVSQSPRYKVAKRGQDVALRCDPISGHVSLFWYQQALGQGPEFLTYFQNEAQLDKSGLPSDRFFAERPEGSVSTLKIQRTQQEDSAVYLCASGGTSGLYEQYFGPGTRLTVT.

The V gene is TRBV27, the J gene TRBJ2-3; D is unresolved. Germline V gives CDR1 MNHEY, CDR2 SMNVEV (reference sequence). V lost 7 bases and J lost 2, with 13 bases in between. This CDR3 spans 14 amino acids. The CDR3: CASMKRLNTDTQYF. In DNA form, the CDR3 reads TGTGCCAGCATGAAACGGCTTAACACAGATACGCAGTATTTT.

The chain is built from TRBV5-4 and TRBJ1-2, with 7 bases fitting TRBD1. This CDR3 is built from 13 residues. Trimming took 3 bases from V and 5 from J; bases not matched to a gene: 4. Per germline, CDR1 SGHNT and CDR2 YYREEE (reference sequence). CDR3 residues: CASSWDSGYGYTF. The CDR3 DNA reads as TGTGCCAGCAGCTGGGACAGCGGATATGGCTACACCTTC.

This clone was seen only once. The chain carries TRBV7-8 and TRBJ2-7, with D possibly being TRBD2 (6 bases). Trimming shortened V by 2 bases and J by 1 base, and 15 bases separated the two germline ends. The CDR3 sequence is 16 residues long. The germline V gene encodes CDR1 SGHVS and CDR2 FQNEAQ. The CDR3 DNA is TGTGCCAGCAGCTTATATAGCGGAGAACCTTCCTACGAGCAGTACTTC. This sequence encodes CASSLYSGEPSYEQYF.

V and J are TRBV27 and TRBJ2-2; 7 positions match TRBD1. J gave up 6 bases and V 6 bases, and 1 base lay outside the gene matches. Germline CDR1 MNHEY, CDR2 SMNVEV (reference sequence). This CDR3 comprises 12 residues. DNA of the CDR3: TGTGCCAGCAGCCAGGGGGCCGGGGAGCTGTTTTTT. Encoded protein: CASSQGAGELFF.

V is TRBV30 and J is TRBJ2-5; 9 bases match TRBD2. CDR1 and CDR2 from the germline V gene are GTSNPN and SVGIG (reference sequence). The CDR3 extends over 15 amino acids. J was trimmed by 2 bases and V by 3 bases; bases with no gene match: 7. This CDR3 is CAWSERLAVQETQYF. The CDR3 DNA is TGTGCCTGGAGCGAAAGACTAGCGGTTCAAGAGACCCAGTACTTC.

The CDR3 DNA follows: TGTGCCAGCAGGGACAGACACACAGATACGCAGTATTTT. Translating it yields CASRDRHTDTQYF. The V and J genes are TRBV12-3 or TRBV12-4 and TRBJ2-3, with a weak D call TRBD1 (6 bases). CDR3 length equals 13 residues. V lost 6 bases to trimming and J lost 2 bases, with 9 bases between them.

The rearrangement links TRBV4-2 to TRBJ1-1, with a weak D call TRBD1 (5 bases). V lost 1 base and J 1 base, leaving 10 bases between the germline ends. CDR3 size: 15 residues. The germline V gene has CDR1 LGHNA and CDR2 YNFKEQ. CDR3 loop: CASSQGAGQNTEAFF. The CDR3 coding sequence is TGTGCCAGCAGCCAAGGAGCAGGGCAGAACACTGAAGCTTTCTTT.